This T cell receptor (beta chain) was captured by sequencing in a study of PD-1 blockade in mismatch repair-deficient tumors. Concerning this clone itself: What it binds is unknown.

Study observations and caveats: Tumor-resident clones, often undetectable pretreatment in blood, expanded then contracted after pembrolizumab.

Sequencing was performed with immunoSEQ multiplex PCR; in TCRdb, only in-frame clones are kept and a portion is missing. The table records 70,000 to 90,000 clones, 65% to 85% of them present only once. Germline assignment: CDR1 MGHRA and CDR2 YSYEKL. With V trimmed by 3 bases and J by 0 bases, 2 bases remained unmatched. The CDR3 runs 14 residues. The rearrangement joins TRBV4-1 to TRBJ2-7; TRBD2 matches 7 bases. This material consisted of peripheral blood, taken 44 weeks after starting pembrolizumab. The sequence was obtained from an adult with mismatch repair-deficient cancer. CDR3 nucleotide sequence: TGCGCCAGCAGCCAGGGGGACTACTCCTACGAGCAGTACTTC. It encodes CASSQGDYSYEQYF.